Each of the 25 T cell receptor beta chains below was sequenced from the same sample in a study of blood T cell repertoires in COVID-19. Libraries were prepared by immunoSEQ multiplex PCR; TCRdb keeps only in-frame clonotypes and omits some of them. The sample yields some 150,000 clones, approximately 83% seen once. Sequenced input: peripheral blood. The receptors were gathered from a woman in her sixties with COVID-19, enrolled during active disease.

This clone has just a few counts. This chain connects TRBV30 to TRBJ1-2; tentatively, D is TRBD1 (5 bases). The CDR3 totals 11 residues. The V end was cut by 1 base, the J end by 8 bases, with 8 bases between. Per the germline V gene, CDR1 is GTSNPN and CDR2 is SVGIG (reference sequence). The CDR3 reads CAWSGGAGYTF. The CDR3 DNA reads TGTGCCTGGAGTGGGGGCGCCGGCTACACCTTC.

The chain has TRBV5-1 and TRBJ2-1; D possibly corresponds to TRBD1 (5 bases). The germline CDR1 and CDR2 sequences are SGHRS and YFSETQ. With 2 bases removed from V and 6 bases from J, the gap between germline ends came to 12 bases. This CDR3 contains 14 residues. CDR3 coding DNA: TGCGCCAGCAGCTTCCCGGCCAGGGTCAATGAGCAGTTCTTC. Translating it yields CASSFPARVNEQFF.

V and J are TRBV2 and TRBJ2-5; perhaps TRBD2 as D (5 bases). Trimming stripped 3 bases from V and 5 bases from J, with 10 bases between. The germline V gene encodes CDR1 SNHLY and CDR2 FYNNEI. This CDR3 region has 13 residues. CDR3 protein: CASSEAGVETQYF. In DNA, the CDR3 is TGTGCCAGCAGTGAGGCCGGGGTGGAGACCCAGTACTTC.

V and J are TRBV9 and TRBJ1-2; D gene ambiguous. Deletions cut 0 bases from V and 4 bases from J, with 19 bases between. CDR3 length: 17 amino acids. CDR1 and CDR2 (germline): SGDLS, YYNGEE. CDR3 in amino acids: CASSVAGREGGGYGYTF. In DNA, the CDR3 is TGTGCCAGCAGCGTAGCAGGAAGGGAGGGTGGTGGCTATGGCTACACCTTC.

This clone has just one count. The V and J genes are TRBV2 and TRBJ1-6, with unresolved D. The CDR3 is made up of 15 amino acids. The V end was cut by 8 bases, the J end by 0 bases, with 11 bases between. Germline assignment: CDR1 SNHLY and CDR2 FYNNEI. The CDR3 sequence: CASGDGSSYNSPLHF. The CDR3 DNA sequence: TGTGCCAGCGGAGACGGCTCCTCCTATAATTCACCCCTCCACTTT.

This chain uses TRBV9 with TRBJ1-4; 7 bases are a match to TRBD1. CDR1 SGDLS and CDR2 YYNGEE come from the germline V gene. V lost 4 bases and J lost 8; bases outside the gene matches: 11. The CDR3 runs to 15 residues. CDR3 sequence: CASSILTGVGEKLFF. For the CDR3, the DNA is TGTGCCAGCAGCATACTTACAGGGGTAGGCGAAAAACTGTTTTTT.

The V and J genes are TRBV4-2 and TRBJ1-1; 9 positions match TRBD1. CDR3 size: 15 residues. CDR1 and CDR2 (germline): LGHNA, YNFKEQ. V was pared by 1 base and J by 2 bases, with 2 bases of the junction left unmatched. CDR3 loop: CASSQAGQGNTEAFF. CDR3 in DNA: TGTGCCAGCAGCCAAGCGGGACAGGGTAACACTGAAGCTTTCTTT.

This clone was picked up one time. The chain is built from TRBV3-1 (or the pseudogene TRBV3-2) and TRBJ2-7; 7 nucleotides match TRBD2. CDR1 and CDR2 from the germline V gene are LGHDT and YNNKEL (reference sequence). The CDR3 is 13 amino acids. Germline trimming cut 4 bases from V and 4 bases from J; bases unmatched to any gene: 4. In DNA, the CDR3 is TGTGCCAGCAGCCCTGGGGAGGGTTACGAGCAGTACTTC. Translating gives CASSPGEGYEQYF.

The chain employs TRBV6-1 and TRBJ2-7, with D possibly TRBD2 on 5 matching bases. V lost 0 bases to trimming and J lost 2 bases, with 14 bases between them. CDR1 is MNHNS, CDR2 SASEGT, per germline. The CDR3 length is 16 residues. CDR3 bases: TGTGCCAGCAGTGAAGCGCTGGCTAGCTCGGCCTACGAGCAGTACTTC. Encoded protein: CASSEALASSAYEQYF.

The rearrangement joins TRBV10-2 to TRBJ2-7, with 10 bases identical to TRBD2. CDR1 WSHSY and CDR2 SAAADI come from the germline V gene. The length of the CDR3 is 13 residues. J lost 3 bases, V lost 10 bases, and 6 bases had no gene match. CDR3 nucleotides: TGCGCCACCTCTAGCGGGGGTATCTACGAGCAGTACTTC. It is translated as CATSSGGIYEQYF.

The V call is TRBV4-3, the J call TRBJ2-7; D gene ambiguous. CDR1 and CDR2 from the germline V gene are LGHNA and YSLEER. The V gene lost 0 bases and the J gene lost 9 bases, with 18 bases spanning the gap. The CDR3 totals 15 residues. The CDR3 DNA follows: TGCGCCAGCAGCCAAGAGGCGGCTCTACCCTCCGCGCAGTACTTC. It specifies CASSQEAALPSAQYF.

The chain combines TRBV27 with TRBJ1-1; D is ambiguous. CDR1 is MNHEY, CDR2 SMNVEV, per germline (reference sequence). This CDR3 region has 13 residues. Trimming cost V 8 bases and J 5 bases, with 15 bases left between them. The CDR3 DNA is TGTGCCAGCCTAAGGAGGGATGGGACTGAAGCTTTCTTT. Translated, it gives CASLRRDGTEAFF.

In this sample, this clone turned up once. V and J are TRBV24-1 and TRBJ2-3, with unresolved D. This CDR3 contains 13 residues. V shed 3 bases and J shed 6 bases, with 9 bases lying between them. CDR1 and CDR2 from the germline V gene are KGHDR and SFDVKD. DNA of the CDR3: TGTGCCACCAGTGATCCGCCCGGGGATACGCAGTATTTT. Protein: CATSDPPGDTQYF.

This chain uses TRBV12-5 with TRBJ2-1; no reliable D call. V was pared by 1 base and J by 9 bases, with 10 bases between. Germline V gene data show CDR1 as LGHNT and CDR2 as FRNRAP. The CDR3 spans 13 residues. The CDR3 region has the DNA TGTGCTAGTGGTTTGGACCCCACCAGTGAGCAGTTCTTC. Encoded protein: CASGLDPTSEQFF.

The chain recombines TRBV2 with TRBJ2-5; D perhaps matches TRBD2 (6 bases). This CDR3 is 15 amino acids long. Germline V gene data show CDR1 as SNHLY and CDR2 as FYNNEI. Trimming cost V 2 bases and J 2 bases, with 12 bases left between them. CDR3 in amino acids: CASSERGLEQETQYF. The DNA for the CDR3 is TGTGCCAGCAGTGAACGGGGACTCGAGCAAGAGACCCAGTACTTC.

V usage is TRBV30 and J usage is TRBJ1-1; 9 bases are shared with TRBD1. Germline assignment: CDR1 GTSNPN and CDR2 SVGIG (reference sequence). The CDR3 loop spans 13 amino acids. J lost 7 bases, V lost 3 bases, and 6 bases had no gene match. CDR3 protein: CAWRIGTGFEAFF. The CDR3 coding sequence is TGTGCCTGGAGAATCGGGACAGGGTTTGAAGCTTTCTTT.

The V call is TRBV21-1, the J call TRBJ2-5; no DNA check was done on the table's D call, TRBD1. TRBV21-1 is a pseudogene locus. The CDR3 length is 16 residues. The CDR3 spells CASSMASSQGAETQYF. The CDR3 DNA sequence: TGTGCCAGCAGCATGGCTTCATCACAGGGGGCGGAGACCCAGTACTTC.

The chain recombines TRBV6-5 with TRBJ1-5; a possible D gene is TRBD1 (5 bases). The CDR3 length is 13 residues. CDR1 is MNHEY and CDR2 is SVGAGI in the germline V gene. V lost 6 bases to trimming and J lost 2 bases, with 8 bases between them. The CDR3 DNA sequence: TGTGCCAGCAGACAGGACGGCAATCAGCCCCAGCATTTT. Its protein product is CASRQDGNQPQHF.

J is TRBJ1-2 and V is TRBV6-6, with 8 bases fitting TRBD1. Trimming removed 0 bases from V and 7 bases from J; junction bases left unmatched: 10. This CDR3 is 16 amino acids long. CDR1 and CDR2 (germline): MNHNY, SVGAGI (reference sequence). The CDR3 nucleotides read TGTGCCAGCAGTTACTCGTATGGGACAGGTCCCAGTGGCTACACCTTC. Protein product: CASSYSYGTGPSGYTF.

The genes are TRBV11-3 and TRBJ2-1; 7 bases line up with TRBD1. The CDR3 runs to 14 residues. V lost 5 bases, J lost 9 bases, and 10 bases stayed unmatched. Germline lookup yields CDR1 SGHNT and CDR2 YENEEA. The CDR3 loop is CASSRTTGFVEQFF. In nucleotides, the CDR3 is TGTGCCAGCAGCCGGACGACAGGGTTTGTTGAGCAGTTCTTC.

The rearrangement joins TRBV29-1 to TRBJ2-3; 8 nucleotides line up with TRBD2. V lost 7 bases to trimming and J lost 4 bases; unmatched junction nucleotides: 7. This CDR3 is 13 amino acids long. Germline assignment: CDR1 SQVTM and CDR2 ANQGSEA. Here the CDR3 DNA reads TGCAGCGATGACGGGGGGGCCGCAGATACGCAGTATTTT. It codes for CSDDGGAADTQYF.

The chain couples TRBV21-1 to TRBJ2-5; the D segment call TRBD2 is taken from the table without a DNA check. TRBV21-1 is tagged as a pseudogene. The CDR3 has 18 amino acids. CDR3 loop: CASSKDRASGAAEETQYF. The CDR3 region has the DNA TGTGCCAGCAGCAAAGATAGGGCTAGCGGGGCGGCAGAGGAGACCCAGTACTTC.

The chain has TRBV12-3 or TRBV12-4 and TRBJ1-6; D is undetermined. This CDR3 spans 12 amino acids. The V end lost 3 bases, the J end lost 10 bases, and 7 bases lay between the germline ends. DNA of the CDR3: TGTGCCAGCAGTTTTGGGAGGTCACCCCTCCACTTT. It translates to CASSFGRSPLHF.

The chain recombines TRBV7-9 with TRBJ1-1; D perhaps matches TRBD1 (5 bases). Germline CDR1 is SEHNR and CDR2 is FQNEAQ (reference sequence). Trimming removed 0 bases from V and 2 bases from J, with 7 bases in between. There are 14 residues in the CDR3. Written as DNA, the CDR3 is TGTGCCAGCAGCTTAGCGGGGGGTAACACTGAAGCTTTCTTT. It encodes CASSLAGGNTEAFF.

This clone was observed once. The chain uses TRBV19 and TRBJ2-3; 8 positions match TRBD1. The CDR3 totals 15 residues. J lost 3 bases, V lost 4 bases, and 6 bases had no gene match. Per germline, CDR1 LNHDA and CDR2 SQIVND (reference sequence). CDR3 sequence reads: CASSRTGFNTDTQYF. As DNA, the CDR3 is TGTGCCAGTAGTAGGACAGGGTTCAATACAGATACGCAGTATTTT.